A selection of T cell receptor beta chains follows, all from one sample in a study of T cells in Graves' hyperthyroidism and ophthalmopathy. Using its own MiXCR run on the multiplex PCR reads, TCRdb lists one record per CDR3 protein. The sample carries 340,000 or so distinct CDR3 sequences, approximately 16% recorded once. Sequencing used blood. The origin of the receptors is a man aged 30 to 45 with Graves' hyperthyroidism. CDR3s include the opening cysteine and the closing phenylalanine or tryptophan. D genes are given only for firm matches. Only some rows state a clone size, as once, few, many or a class for expanded clones.

j_gene,d_gene,v_gene,abundance,CDR3nt,CDR3aa
TRBJ1-2,NA,TRBV11-2,many,TGTGCCAGCAGCTTAGGCAGGACGGGTTTCTATGGCTACACCTTC,CASSLGRTGFYGYTF
TRBJ2-1,TRBD1,TRBV28,NA,TGTGCCAGCAGTTCCCATAGACAGGGGCATCGCTACAATGAGCAGTTCTTC,CASSSHRQGHRYNEQFF
TRBJ1-4,TRBD1,TRBV12-3/TRBV12-4,many,TGTGCCAGCAGTCGGCAGGGGGCAGAAAAACTGTTTTTT,CASSRQGAEKLFF
TRBJ2-7,NA,TRBV12-3/TRBV12-4,many,TGTGCCAGCAGCCCTACTTGGTCCTACGAGCAGTACTTC,CASSPTWSYEQYF
TRBJ2-7,NA,TRBV27,NA,TGTGCCAGCAGTTTATCATGGCCTACCTACGAGCAGTACTTC,CASSLSWPTYEQYF
TRBJ2-7,TRBD1,TRBV2,many,TGTGCCACCTCCGGGACAGGGGGGTACGAGCAGTACTTC,CATSGTGGYEQYF
TRBJ2-7,TRBD2,TRBV7-2,NA,TGTGCCAGCAGCGGGACTAGCGGGGGCGGGCAGTACTTC,CASSGTSGGGQYF
TRBJ2-5,NA,TRBV6-5,NA,TGTGCCAGCAGTCACTCGGGGACCCAGTACTTC,CASSHSGTQYF
TRBJ2-3,NA,TRBV14,few,TGTGCCAGCAGCCAAATGGATTTGCGGGGACCGGTAGGCGATACGCAGTATTTT,CASSQMDLRGPVGDTQYF
TRBJ2-1,NA,TRBV11-1,NA,TGTGCCAGCAGCTTAGCCCACAGGGATACTGAGCAGTTCTTC,CASSLAHRDTEQFF
TRBJ2-2,NA,TRBV3-1,few,TGTGCCAGCAGCCAGGGGCGCTGGGGGGCCACCGGGGAGCTGTTTTTT,CASSQGRWGATGELFF
TRBJ2-3,NA,TRBV24-1,NA,TGTGCCACCAGTGAGATTACAGGGAGCGATAGCACAGATACGCAGTATTTT,CATSEITGSDSTDTQYF
TRBJ1-1,TRBD1,TRBV3-1,many,TGTGCCAGCAGCCCTCGACAGGGCACGAACACTGAAGCTTTCTTT,CASSPRQGTNTEAFF
TRBJ2-3,TRBD2,TRBV5-4,many,TGTGCCAGCAGCGGGGGGTTAGCGGGAGATACGCAGTATTTT,CASSGGLAGDTQYF
TRBJ2-1,TRBD2,TRBV6-1,few,TGTGCCAGCAGCCAGACTAGCGGGAGCTATGAGCAGTTCTTC,CASSQTSGSYEQFF
TRBJ2-2,NA,TRBV6-1,NA,TGTGCCAACCTGGACGCAAACACCGGGGAGCTGTTTTTT,CANLDANTGELFF
TRBJ2-5,TRBD2,TRBV20-1,many,TGCAGTGCTAGAGATAGCGGGAGGCCACTACAAGAGACCCAGTACTTC,CSARDSGRPLQETQYF
TRBJ2-3,NA,TRBV5-1,few,TGCGCCAGCAGCTTGATTGGAGCAACAGATACGCAGTATTTT,CASSLIGATDTQYF
TRBJ1-2,NA,TRBV5-1,NA,TGCGCCGGCAGCTTGGAAGGAAGGGGCCGCGGCTACACCTTC,CAGSLEGRGRGYTF
TRBJ1-1,NA,TRBV28,many,TGTGCCAGCAGTAGGCTGGGGACTGAAGCTTTCTTT,CASSRLGTEAFF
TRBJ2-1,NA,TRBV28,many,TGTGCCAGCATGGGGGAGTTACAGCAGTTCTTC,CASMGELQQFF
TRBJ2-7,TRBD2,TRBV6-1,few,TGTGCCAGCAGTTACAACCGGGAGGGTGAGCAGTACTTC,CASSYNREGEQYF
TRBJ1-1,NA,TRBV12-3/TRBV12-4,many,TGTGCCAGCAGTCCAACTCTGGGGGGGGTAAACACTGAAGCTTTCTTT,CASSPTLGGVNTEAFF
TRBJ1-2,NA,TRBV7-9,many,TGTGCCAGCAGTTTGGGCCTCACTCGGCCCTATGGCTACACCTTC,CASSLGLTRPYGYTF
TRBJ1-4,NA,TRBV6-2/TRBV6-3,NA,TGTGCCAGCAGTTACGGACCACCCTATGGAGAAAAACTGTTTTTT,CASSYGPPYGEKLFF
TRBJ2-7,NA,TRBV4-1,few,TGCGCCAGCAGCCAAGGCCCCTCCGACTATCTCCCCTACGAGCAGTACTTC,CASSQGPSDYLPYEQYF
TRBJ1-5,NA,TRBV7-8,many,TGTGCCAGCAGCTTAGGGGCGGGCCTTCAGCCCCAGCATTTT,CASSLGAGLQPQHF
TRBJ2-6,TRBD2,TRBV4-2,NA,TGTGCCAGCAGCCAAGGAGGGACTAGTCCAGGGGCCAACGTCCTGACTTTC,CASSQGGTSPGANVLTF
TRBJ1-2,TRBD1,TRBV6-1,many,TGTGCCAGCAGCAAGGGGGCGCGTGACTATGGCTACACCTTC,CASSKGARDYGYTF
TRBJ1-2,NA,TRBV12-3/TRBV12-4,many,TGTGCCAGCAGCTACCGGACGGTCTATGGCTACACCTTC,CASSYRTVYGYTF
TRBJ2-3,TRBD2,TRBV2,many,TGTGCCAGCAGTGGTGGTAGCGGGGGTGCAGATACGCAGTATTTT,CASSGGSGGADTQYF
TRBJ2-1,TRBD2,TRBV7-6,many,TGTGCCAGCAGCTTAGGGGAGGGTCCCTCCTACAATGAGCAGTTCTTC,CASSLGEGPSYNEQFF
TRBJ2-1,NA,TRBV3-1,many,TGTGCCAGCAGCCAGATCCCCACGAATGAGCAGTTCTTC,CASSQIPTNEQFF
TRBJ2-1,TRBD2,TRBV20-1,few,TGCAGTGCCACAGAGCTTGCTAGCGGGAGAGGTGAGCAGTTCTTC,CSATELASGRGEQFF
TRBJ1-2,NA,TRBV3-1,many,TGTGCCAGCAGCCCACTTGCGGACGAGGCTGGCTACACCTTC,CASSPLADEAGYTF
TRBJ1-5,TRBD1,TRBV6-1,NA,TGTGCCAGCAGTAGAACAGGGGGCCCAGGCCAGCCCCAGCATTTT,CASSRTGGPGQPQHF
TRBJ1-1,TRBD1,TRBV3-1,many,TGTGCCAGCAGCCTCGTTACAGGGGGCCAGACTGAAGCTTTCTTT,CASSLVTGGQTEAFF